This passage covers 24 T cell receptor beta chains from one sample sequenced in a study of Tregs in tolerant kidney transplant recipients. Profiling relied on immunoSEQ multiplex PCR, and the TCRdb table lists in-frame clones only, not all of them. The sample totals 48,000 or so clones. This specimen was CD4+ T cells from blood, taken before the transplant. The receptors were gathered from a human donor who received a combined kidney and bone marrow transplant.

With respect to this clone: Read sequence stops 3 residues before the CDR3 end, and the germline J gene provides the missing end. The rearrangement links TRBV7-9 to TRBJ1-2; TRBD1 might be the D (6 bases). Trimming stripped 3 bases from V and 6 bases from J, with 14 bases between. The CDR3 is made up of 14 amino acids. Germline assignment: CDR1 SEHNR and CDR2 FQNEAQ (reference sequence). CDR3: CASSFETQGNGYTF. The sequenced part of the CDR3 DNA is TGTGCCAGCAGCTTCGAAACACAGGGAAATGGC.

Notes on this clone: The CDR3 is cut off 3 residues early in the read; its end comes from the germline J gene. The chain combines TRBV30 with TRBJ2-3; TRBD1 matches 11 bases. The ends lost 3 bases at V and 3 bases at J; junction bases unmatched: 2. The CDR3 runs 14 residues. Germline V gives CDR1 GTSNPN, CDR2 SVGIG (reference sequence). The CDR3 sequence: CAWRRDRGTDTQYF. The sequenced part of the CDR3 DNA is TGTGCCTGGAGGAGGGACAGGGGGACAGATACG.

Worth noting for this clone: The CDR3 goes on 3 residues after the read ends, and that part is filled in from the germline J gene. The chain joins TRBV20-1 to TRBJ2-3; 9 bases line up with TRBD1. Germline CDR1 is DFQATT and CDR2 is SNEGSKA (reference sequence). J was trimmed by 4 bases and V by 4 bases; bases with no gene match: 9. The CDR3 extends over 15 amino acids. The DNA read from the CDR3 is TGCAGTGCTATTCGCGGGACAGGGTTATCAGATACG. Protein sequence: CSAIRGTGLSDT. The full CDR3 reads CSAIRGTGLSDTQYF.

Points on this clone: The missing CDR3 end, 3 residues past where the read stops, is filled in from the germline J gene. V and J are TRBV19 and TRBJ2-7; 8 nucleotides agree with TRBD1. CDR1 is LNHDA, CDR2 SQIVND, per germline (reference sequence). Trimming at V came to 4 bases and at J to 0 bases, leaving 14 bases not matched to a gene. The CDR3 extends over 18 amino acids. CDR3 protein: CASSKTPRTGRGSYEQYF. The CDR3 bases that were read are TGTGCCAGTAGTAAGACCCCCCGGACAGGGCGAGGCTCCTACGAG. The full variable domain, its missing parts supplied by reference TRBV19 and TRBJ2-7, is DGGITQSPKYLFRKEGQNVTLSCEQNLNHDAMYWYRQDPGQGLRLIYYSQIVNDFQKGDIAEGYSVSREKKESFPLTVTSAQKNPTAFYLCASSKTPRTGRGSYEQYFGPGTRLTVT.

CDR3 loop: CASSSDGTSGINEQFF. CDR3 bases read: TGTGCCAGCAGCTCTGACGGGACTAGCGGGATTAATGAG. The chain links TRBV7-3 to TRBJ2-1; TRBD2 aligns across 13 bases. The CDR3 is cut off 3 residues early in the read; its end comes from the germline J gene. The V gene's germline CDR1 is SGHTA and CDR2 FQGTGA. After removal of 4 bases from V and 7 bases from J, the junction contained 7 bases not matched to a gene. This CDR3 comprises 16 residues.

To note about this clone: Sequencing ends 3 residues short of the CDR3 end; the germline J gene provides the rest. This sequence joins TRBV5-4 and TRBJ2-5; 7 bases fit TRBD2. Losses at the gene ends were 4 bases for V and 7 bases for J; bases not matched to a gene: 10. Germline assignment: CDR1 SGHNT and CDR2 YYREEE (reference sequence). The CDR3 consists of 14 residues. This CDR3 reads CASSIQRDRGTQYF. Incomplete CDR3 DNA: TGTGCCAGCAGCATACAGCGGGATCGGGGGACC.

CDR3 loop: CASGNRGVVNEKLFF. Partial CDR3 DNA: TGTGCCAGTGGAAACCGGGGGGTAGTTAATGAAAAA. The rearrangement uses TRBV19 and TRBJ1-4, with D maybe TRBD1 (5 bases). The CDR3 goes on 3 residues after the read ends, and that part is filled in from the germline J gene. This CDR3 region has 15 residues. The V and J ends lost 8 bases and 4 bases respectively, with 17 bases between them. Germline loops: CDR1 LNHDA, CDR2 SQIVND (reference sequence). Filled out from reference TRBV19 and TRBJ1-4, the complete variable domain reads DGGITQSPKYLFRKEGQNVTLSCEQNLNHDAMYWYRQDPGQGLRLIYYSQIVNDFQKGDIAEGYSVSREKKESFPLTVTSAQKNPTAFYLCASGNRGVVNEKLFFGSGTQLSVL.

Regarding this clone: The read terminates 3 residues ahead of where the CDR3 ends, so the germline J gene completes it. The chain carries TRBV4-2 and TRBJ2-1, with a tentative D call TRBD1 (6 bases). The CDR3 has 15 amino acids. The germline V gene encodes CDR1 LGHNA and CDR2 YNFKEQ. The ends were cut back, 4 bases at V and 6 bases at J, with 16 bases in the middle. CDR3 region: CASSRESQGLNEQFF. CDR3 DNA (partial): TGTGCCAGCAGCCGGGAGAGCCAGGGGCTCAATGAG.

A word on this clone: Read data end 3 residues before the CDR3 end; the end is taken from the germline J gene. The chain uses TRBV18 and TRBJ2-3, with a possible D match to TRBD2 (6 bases). Germline-derived CDR1 and CDR2 are KGHSH and LQKENI. Between the trimmed V and J ends, which lost 2 bases and 0 bases, there was a span of 12 bases. The CDR3 is 16 residues long. The CDR3 loop is CASSPTGGTSTDTQYF. The DNA read from the CDR3 is TGTGCCAGCTCACCAACGGGCGGGACTAGCACAGATACG.

As regards this clone: The read is 3 residues too short to cover the CDR3 end, so that end is filled in from the germline J gene. The genes are TRBV7-9 and TRBJ1-6; 8 bases agree with TRBD1. This CDR3 comprises 15 residues. Trimming at V came to 2 bases and at J to 6 bases, leaving 3 bases not matched to a gene. The V gene's germline CDR1 is SEHNR and CDR2 FQNEAQ (reference sequence). CDR3 DNA (partial): TGTGCCAGCAGCTTAAACGGACAGGGTAATTCACCC. Amino acids: CASSLNGQGNSP. Given in full, the CDR3 is CASSLNGQGNSPLHF.

For this clone: The CDR3 end lies 3 residues beyond the end of the read and is filled in from the germline J gene. The chain employs TRBV19 and TRBJ2-7; possible D gene TRBD1, 5 bases. CDR1 and CDR2 (germline): LNHDA, SQIVND (reference sequence). This CDR3 region has 12 residues. V was cut by 6 bases and J by 3 bases, with 9 bases left in between. The DNA read from the CDR3 is TGTGCCAGTAGCGAGCAGGGCTACGAG. Amino acids: CASSEQGYE. The entire CDR3 protein reads CASSEQGYEQYF.

As for this clone: The DNA ends 3 residues before the CDR3 does, and the rest of the CDR3 is filled in from the germline J gene. The chain couples TRBV7-9 to TRBJ2-1; TRBD2 agrees at 8 bases. Germline CDR1 reads SEHNR; CDR2 reads FQNEAQ (reference sequence). The trim removed 5 bases at V and 4 bases at J, leaving 7 bases unmatched. CDR3 length: 15 amino acids. CDR3 in amino acids: CASSRGASGYNEQFF. Partial CDR3 DNA: TGTGCCAGCAGCCGGGGGGCTAGCGGGTACAATGAG.

In regard to this clone: The read finishes 3 residues shy of the CDR3 end, and the germline J gene is used to complete it. The chain joins TRBV11-2 to TRBJ2-5; D unresolved. Deletions cut 1 base from V and 4 bases from J, with 7 bases between. Germline CDR1 SGHAT, CDR2 FQNNGV. The CDR3 consists of 13 residues. The CDR3 sequence is CASSLGPRETQYF. The covered CDR3 bases are TGTGCCAGCAGCTTAGGGCCCAGAGAGACC.

In the case of this clone: The junction differs from germline at one of its ends, possibly a read error. The read comes to an end 3 residues before the CDR3 does, leaving the germline J gene to fill in the end. This chain uses TRBV30 with TRBJ1-3; D is uncertain. This CDR3 has 10 residues. CDR1 and CDR2 (germline): GTSNPN, SVGIG (reference sequence). CDR3 region: CACSGNTIYF. Incomplete CDR3 DNA: TGTGCCTGCAGTGGAAACACC.

As concerns this clone: The read stops 3 residues short of the end of the CDR3; the missing end is completed from the germline J gene. V and J are TRBV7-3 and TRBJ2-1; no reliable D call. V was pared by 3 bases and J by 4 bases, with 7 bases between. CDR1 is SGHTA and CDR2 is FQGTGA in the germline V gene. This CDR3 is built from 13 residues. CDR3 bases read: TGTGCCAGCAGCTTGGCCTCTTACAATGAG. This codes for CASSLASYNE. Given in full, the CDR3 is CASSLASYNEQFF.

To note about this clone: The read gets to within 3 residues of the CDR3 end, and the germline J gene fills in the rest. The J gene is TRBJ2-5, the V gene TRBV10-3, with TRBD1 as a possible D gene (5 bases). Germline CDR1 and CDR2: ENHRY and SYGVKD. V was clipped by 6 bases and J by 2 bases, with 16 bases between them. This CDR3 region has 15 residues. CDR3 DNA (partial): TGTGCCATCAGCGAGAACGGGCAGGGACAAGAGACC. The encoded protein is CAISENGQGQET. The whole CDR3 sequence reads CAISENGQGQETQYF.

With respect to this clone: The CDR3 extends 3 residues past the end of the read, so its final part is completed from the germline J gene. The genes are TRBV11-2 and TRBJ2-7, with 7 positions matching TRBD2. V was pared by 5 bases and J by 3 bases, with 10 bases of the junction left unmatched. This CDR3 has 15 amino acids. Germline V lookup: CDR1 SGHAT, CDR2 FQNNGV. Partial CDR3 DNA: TGTGCCAGCAGCGCCCCTGGGGGACTACACTACGAG. It is translated as CASSAPGGLHYE. Given in full, the CDR3 is CASSAPGGLHYEQYF.

Regarding this clone: The read comes to an end 3 residues before the CDR3 does, leaving the germline J gene to fill in the end. V is TRBV20-1 and J is TRBJ2-7, with TRBD1 matching 9 bases. The CDR3 runs to 15 residues. Looked up from germline, CDR1 is DFQATT and CDR2 is SNEGSKA (reference sequence). V shed 1 base and J 6 bases; nucleotides not matched to a gene: 10. The covered CDR3 bases are TGCAGTGCTAGAGCGGCACGGACAGGGGTCCCCGAG. Protein sequence: CSARAARTGVPE. The whole CDR3 reads CSARAARTGVPEQYF.

Turning to this clone: The read terminates 3 residues before the CDR3 end, so the remaining end is supplied by the germline J gene. The gene calls are TRBV20-1 and TRBJ2-3; 10 bases are a match to TRBD2. V dropped 6 bases and J dropped 5; count of bases not matched to a gene: 11. Germline V gene lookup returns CDR1 DFQATT and CDR2 SNEGSKA (reference sequence). The CDR3 is 15 amino acids. CDR3 DNA (partial): TGCAGTGCCCAACCCCAGCGGGAGGGCATAGATACG. Amino acids: CSAQPQREGIDT. In full, the CDR3 reads CSAQPQREGIDTQYF.

With respect to this clone: Read data end 3 residues before the CDR3 end; the end is taken from the germline J gene. The V gene is TRBV7-2, the J gene TRBJ1-1; 7 positions agree with TRBD1. The CDR3 sequence is 15 residues long. Trimming took 5 bases from V and 5 from J; bases not matched to a gene: 11. Germline V gene lookup returns CDR1 SGHTA and CDR2 FQGNSA. Partial CDR3 DNA: TGTGCCAGCAGCCTCGGACAGGTCCGAAGGACTGAA. As protein: CASSLGQVRRTE. The whole CDR3 protein is CASSLGQVRRTEAFF.

The covered CDR3 bases are TGTGCCAGCAGCTTAACCCCGGTTACTGAA. Translating gives CASSLTPVTE. The entire CDR3 sequence reads CASSLTPVTEAFF. J is TRBJ1-1 and V is TRBV7-3, with D uncertain. Sequencing ends 3 residues short of the CDR3 end; the germline J gene provides the rest. The CDR3 is made up of 13 amino acids. Germline lookup yields CDR1 SGHTA and CDR2 FQGTGA. The V end was cut by 0 bases, the J end by 5 bases, with 7 bases between.

Remarks on this clone: With the read ending 3 residues before the CDR3 end, the germline J gene is used to fill in that end. The genes are TRBV30 and TRBJ2-1; unclear D gene. This CDR3 contains 13 residues. Germline assignment: CDR1 GTSNPN and CDR2 SVGIG (reference sequence). Trimming cost V 3 bases and J 3 bases, with 9 bases left between them. The CDR3 reads CAWSSSGYNEQFF. The sequenced CDR3 bases are TGTGCCTGGAGCTCTAGTGGCTACAATGAG.

On this clone itself: The missing CDR3 end, 3 residues past where the read stops, is filled in from the germline J gene. The chain links TRBV20-1 to TRBJ2-2; D might be TRBD1 or TRBD2, each matching 5 bases. Per germline, CDR1 DFQATT and CDR2 SNEGSKA (reference sequence). The CDR3 has 14 residues. The CDR3 DNA, read in part, is TGCAGCCTCCGTGAGGGGAGGAACACCGGGGAG. Translating it yields CSLREGRNTGE. The complete CDR3 sequence is CSLREGRNTGELFF.

Regarding this clone: The CDR3 is cut off 3 residues early in the read; its end comes from the germline J gene. The V gene is TRBV7-2, the J gene TRBJ2-3; TRBD1 is a possible D gene (5 bases). Trimming took 5 bases from V and 2 from J, leaving 8 bases between them. CDR1 is SGHTA, CDR2 FQGNSA, per germline. This CDR3 is built from 13 residues. Partial CDR3 DNA: TGTGCCAGCAGCGACAGCCTCACAGATACG. Its translation is CASSDSLTDT. The entire CDR3 protein reads CASSDSLTDTQYF.